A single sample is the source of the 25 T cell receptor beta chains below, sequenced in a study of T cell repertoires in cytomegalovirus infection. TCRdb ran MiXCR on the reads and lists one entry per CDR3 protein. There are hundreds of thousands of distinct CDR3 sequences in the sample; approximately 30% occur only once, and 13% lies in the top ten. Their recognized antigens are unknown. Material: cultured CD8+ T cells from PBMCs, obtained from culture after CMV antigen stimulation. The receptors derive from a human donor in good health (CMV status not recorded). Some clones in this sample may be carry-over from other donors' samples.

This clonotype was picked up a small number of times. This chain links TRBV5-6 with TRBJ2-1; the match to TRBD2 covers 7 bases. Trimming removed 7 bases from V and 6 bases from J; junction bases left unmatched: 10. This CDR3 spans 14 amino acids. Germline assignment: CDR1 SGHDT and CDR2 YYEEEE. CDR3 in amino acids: CASSLGGALNEQFF. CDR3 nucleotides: TGTGCCAGCTCCTTGGGAGGGGCCCTCAATGAGCAGTTCTTC. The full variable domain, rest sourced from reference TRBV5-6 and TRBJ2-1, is DAGVTQSPTHLIKTRGQQVTLRCSPKSGHDTVSWYQQALGQGPQFIFQYYEEEERQRGNFPDRFSGHQFPNYSSELNVNALLLGDSALYLCASSLGGALNEQFFGPGTRLTVL.

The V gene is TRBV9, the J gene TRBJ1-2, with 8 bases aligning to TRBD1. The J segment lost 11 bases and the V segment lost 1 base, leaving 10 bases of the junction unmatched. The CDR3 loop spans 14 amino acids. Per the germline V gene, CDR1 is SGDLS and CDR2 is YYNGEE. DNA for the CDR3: TGTGCCAGCAGCGTAAAAGTGGGGGACAGGAGGTACACCTTC. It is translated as CASSVKVGDRRYTF. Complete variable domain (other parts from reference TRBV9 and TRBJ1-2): DSGVTQTPKHLITATGQRVTLRCSPRSGDLSVYWYQQSLDQGLQFLIQYYNGEERAKGNILERFSAQQFPDLHSELNLSSLELGDSALYFCASSVKVGDRRYTFGSGTRLTVV.

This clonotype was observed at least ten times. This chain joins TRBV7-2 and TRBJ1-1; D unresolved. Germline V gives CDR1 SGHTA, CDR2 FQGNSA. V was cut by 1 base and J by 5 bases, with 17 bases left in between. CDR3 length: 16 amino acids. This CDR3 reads CASSLEGPPIPTEAFF. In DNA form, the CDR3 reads TGTGCCAGCAGCTTAGAGGGCCCGCCGATCCCGACTGAAGCTTTCTTT. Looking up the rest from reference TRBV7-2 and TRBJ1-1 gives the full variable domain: GAGVSQSPSNKVTEKGKDVELRCDPISGHTALYWYRQSLGQGLEFLIYFQGNSAPDKSGLPSDRFSAERTGGSVSTLTIQRTQQEDSAVYLCASSLEGPPIPTEAFFGQGTRLTVV.

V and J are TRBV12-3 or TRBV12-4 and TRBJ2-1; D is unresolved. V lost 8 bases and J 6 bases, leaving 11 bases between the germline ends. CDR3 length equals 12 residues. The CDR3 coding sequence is TGTGCCAGCGATTCCCACGGCAATGAGCAGTTCTTC. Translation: CASDSHGNEQFF.

This CDR3 reads CASSQDKNEAFF. In DNA form, the CDR3 reads TGTGCCAGCAGCCAAGATAAGAATGAAGCTTTCTTT. This chain links TRBV4-2 with TRBJ1-1; D remains ambiguous. Trimming removed 0 bases at V and 7 bases at J, with 6 bases between. This CDR3 has 12 amino acids. Looked up from germline, CDR1 is LGHNA and CDR2 is YNFKEQ.

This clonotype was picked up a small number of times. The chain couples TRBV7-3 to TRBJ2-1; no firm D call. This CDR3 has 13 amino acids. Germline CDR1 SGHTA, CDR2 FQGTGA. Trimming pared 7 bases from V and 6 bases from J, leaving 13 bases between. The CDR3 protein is CASTSGRANEQFF. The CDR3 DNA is TGTGCCAGCACCTCGGGCCGTGCCAATGAGCAGTTCTTC.

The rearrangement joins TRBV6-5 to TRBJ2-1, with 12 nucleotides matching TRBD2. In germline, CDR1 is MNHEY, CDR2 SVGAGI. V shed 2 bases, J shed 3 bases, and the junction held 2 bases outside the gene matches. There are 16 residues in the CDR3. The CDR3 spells CASSYPTSGGYNEQFF. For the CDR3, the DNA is TGTGCCAGCAGTTACCCGACTAGCGGGGGCTACAATGAGCAGTTCTTC.

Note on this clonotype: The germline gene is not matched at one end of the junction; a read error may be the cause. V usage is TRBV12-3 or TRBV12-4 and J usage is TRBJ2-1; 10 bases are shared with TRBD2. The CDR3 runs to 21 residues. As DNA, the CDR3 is TGTGCCAGCAGTTTGAGTTCCGGGTCATCCTCTAGCGGGAGCTCCTACAATGAGCAGTCCTTC. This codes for CASSLSSGSSSSGSSYNEQSF.

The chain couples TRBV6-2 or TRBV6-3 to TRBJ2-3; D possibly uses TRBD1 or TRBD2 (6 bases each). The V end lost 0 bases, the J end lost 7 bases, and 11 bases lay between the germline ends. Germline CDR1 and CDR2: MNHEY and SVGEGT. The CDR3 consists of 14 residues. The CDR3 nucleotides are TGTGCCAGCAGTTACTCGCCGGGGGCCCATACGCAGTATTTT. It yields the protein CASSYSPGAHTQYF.

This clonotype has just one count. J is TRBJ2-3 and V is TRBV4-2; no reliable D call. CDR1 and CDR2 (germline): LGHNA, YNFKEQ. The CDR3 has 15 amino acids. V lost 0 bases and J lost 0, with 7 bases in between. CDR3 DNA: TGTGCCAGCAGCCAAGATAAGACTAGCACAGATACGCAGTATTTT. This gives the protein CASSQDKTSTDTQYF.

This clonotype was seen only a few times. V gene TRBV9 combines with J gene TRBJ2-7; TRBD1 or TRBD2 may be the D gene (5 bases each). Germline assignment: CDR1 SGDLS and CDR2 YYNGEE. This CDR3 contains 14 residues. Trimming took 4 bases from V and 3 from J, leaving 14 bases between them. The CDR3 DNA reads TGTGCCAGCAGCCCTGGGGGTATCGGCTACGAGCAGTACGTC. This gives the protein CASSPGGIGYEQYV.

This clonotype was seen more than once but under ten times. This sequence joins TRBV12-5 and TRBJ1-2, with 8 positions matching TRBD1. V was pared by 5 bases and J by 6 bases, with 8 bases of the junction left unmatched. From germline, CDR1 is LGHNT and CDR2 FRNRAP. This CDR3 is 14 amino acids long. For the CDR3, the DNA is TGTGCTAGTGGTCCGTCAGGGGGCGGAGATGGCTACACCTTC. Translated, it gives CASGPSGGGDGYTF. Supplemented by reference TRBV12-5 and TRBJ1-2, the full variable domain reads DARVTQTPRHKVTEMGQEVTMRCQPILGHNTVFWYRQTMMQGLELLAYFRNRAPLDDSGMPKDRFSAEMPDATLATLKIQPSEPRDSAVYFCASGPSGGGDGYTFGSGTRLTVV.

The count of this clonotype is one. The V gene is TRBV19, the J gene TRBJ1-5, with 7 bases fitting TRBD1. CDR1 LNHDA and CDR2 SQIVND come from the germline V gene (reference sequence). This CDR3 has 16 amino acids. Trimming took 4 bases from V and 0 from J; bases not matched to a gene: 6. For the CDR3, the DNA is TGTGCCAGTAGTAGCCTGGGACAGCTTAGCAATCAGCCCCAGCATTTT. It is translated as CASSSLGQLSNQPQHF.

The CDR3 loop is CASSFYSAGGHETQYF. In DNA, the CDR3 is TGTGCCAGCAGTTTTTACTCCGCGGGGGGGCATGAGACCCAGTACTTC. V gene TRBV27 combines with J gene TRBJ2-5, with 9 bases that match TRBD2. Germline V gene lookup returns CDR1 MNHEY and CDR2 SMNVEV (reference sequence). CDR3 size: 16 residues. After removal of 3 bases from V and 5 bases from J, the junction contained 10 bases not matched to a gene.

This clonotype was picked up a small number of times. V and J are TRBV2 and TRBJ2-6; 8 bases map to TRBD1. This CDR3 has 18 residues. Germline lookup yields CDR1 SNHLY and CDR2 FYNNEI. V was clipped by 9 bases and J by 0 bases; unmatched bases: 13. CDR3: CASLTIRGLDSGANVLTF. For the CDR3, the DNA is TGTGCCAGTTTAACAATCAGGGGGCTAGACTCTGGGGCCAACGTCCTGACTTTC.

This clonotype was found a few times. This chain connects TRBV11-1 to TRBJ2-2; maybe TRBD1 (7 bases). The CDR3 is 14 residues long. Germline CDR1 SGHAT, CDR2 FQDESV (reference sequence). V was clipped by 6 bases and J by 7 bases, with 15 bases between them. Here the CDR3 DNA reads TGTGCCAGCAGAAGTCAGGGGGGAGGCGGGGAGCTGTTTTTT. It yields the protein CASRSQGGGGELFF.

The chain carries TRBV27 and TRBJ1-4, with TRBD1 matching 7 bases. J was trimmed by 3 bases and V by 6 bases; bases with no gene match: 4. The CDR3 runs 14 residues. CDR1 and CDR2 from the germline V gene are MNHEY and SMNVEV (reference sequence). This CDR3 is CASSGTAANEKLFF. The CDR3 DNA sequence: TGTGCCAGCAGCGGGACAGCCGCTAATGAAAAACTGTTTTTT. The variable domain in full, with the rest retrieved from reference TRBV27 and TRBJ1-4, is EAQVTQNPRYLITVTGKKLTVTCSQNMNHEYMSWYRQDPGLGLRQIYYSMNVEVTDKGDVPEGYKVSRKEKRNFPLILESPSPNQTSLYFCASSGTAANEKLFFGSGTQLSVL.

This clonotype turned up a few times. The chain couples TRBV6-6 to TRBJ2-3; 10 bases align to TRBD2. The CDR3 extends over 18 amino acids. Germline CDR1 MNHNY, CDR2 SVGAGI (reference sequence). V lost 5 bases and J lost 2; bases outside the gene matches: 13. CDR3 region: CASSGPLAGASLTDTQYF. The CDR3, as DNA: TGTGCCAGCAGTGGTCCTCTAGCGGGGGCCTCTCTCACAGATACGCAGTATTTT.

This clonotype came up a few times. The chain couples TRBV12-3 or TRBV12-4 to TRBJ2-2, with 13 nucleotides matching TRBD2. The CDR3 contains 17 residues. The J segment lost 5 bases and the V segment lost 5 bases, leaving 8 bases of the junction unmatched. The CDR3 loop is CASSILLAGGPTGELFF. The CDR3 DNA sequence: TGTGCCAGCAGTATCTTACTAGCGGGGGGGCCAACCGGGGAGCTGTTTTTT.

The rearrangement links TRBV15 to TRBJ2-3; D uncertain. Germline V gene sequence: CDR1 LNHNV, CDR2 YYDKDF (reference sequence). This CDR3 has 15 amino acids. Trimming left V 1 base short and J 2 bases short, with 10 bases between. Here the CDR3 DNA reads TGTGCCACCAGCAGAGGTCCAGCAACCACAGATACGCAGTATTTT. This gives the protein CATSRGPATTDTQYF. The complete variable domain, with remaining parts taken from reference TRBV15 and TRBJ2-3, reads DAMVIQNPRYQVTQFGKPVTLSCSQTLNHNVMYWYQQKSSQAPKLLFHYYDKDFNNEADTPDNFQSRRPNTSFCFLDIRSPGLGDTAMYLCATSRGPATTDTQYFGPGTRLTVL.

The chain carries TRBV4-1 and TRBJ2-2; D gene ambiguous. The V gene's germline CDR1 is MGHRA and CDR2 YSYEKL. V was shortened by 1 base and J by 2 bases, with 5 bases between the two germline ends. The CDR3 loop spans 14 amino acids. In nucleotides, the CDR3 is TGCGCCAGCAGCCAAGCTGGAAACACCGGGGAGCTGTTTTTT. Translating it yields CASSQAGNTGELFF.

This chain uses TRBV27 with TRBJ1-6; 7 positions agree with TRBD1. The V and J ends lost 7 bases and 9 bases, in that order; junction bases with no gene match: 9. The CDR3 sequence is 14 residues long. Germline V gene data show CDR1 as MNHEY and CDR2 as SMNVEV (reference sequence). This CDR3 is CASTDRVRFSPLHF. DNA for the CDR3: TGTGCCAGCACCGACAGGGTCAGATTTTCACCCCTCCACTTT.

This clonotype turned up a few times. CDR3 DNA: TGTGCCAGCAGTTACGAGGGCAATACGCAGTATTTT. Amino acid sequence: CASSYEGNTQYF. The rearrangement uses TRBV6-2 or TRBV6-3 and TRBJ2-3, with D tentatively TRBD2 (5 bases). CDR3 length equals 12 residues. Germline assignment: CDR1 MNHEY and CDR2 SVGEGT. V lost 2 bases and J lost 7, with 7 bases in between.

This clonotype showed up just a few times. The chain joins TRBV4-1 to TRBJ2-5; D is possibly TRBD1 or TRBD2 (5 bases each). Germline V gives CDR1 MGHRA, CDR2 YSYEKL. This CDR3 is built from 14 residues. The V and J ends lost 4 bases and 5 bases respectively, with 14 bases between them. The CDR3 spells CASSRYEWGETQYF. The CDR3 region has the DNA TGCGCCAGCAGCCGCTACGAGTGGGGGGAGACCCAGTACTTC.

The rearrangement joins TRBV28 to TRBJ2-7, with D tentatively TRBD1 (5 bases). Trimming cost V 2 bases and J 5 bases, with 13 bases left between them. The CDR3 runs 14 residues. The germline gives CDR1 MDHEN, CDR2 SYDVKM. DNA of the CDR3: TGTGCCAGCAGTTTAAGGCAGGGTAACCACGAGCAGTACGTC. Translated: CASSLRQGNHEQYV.